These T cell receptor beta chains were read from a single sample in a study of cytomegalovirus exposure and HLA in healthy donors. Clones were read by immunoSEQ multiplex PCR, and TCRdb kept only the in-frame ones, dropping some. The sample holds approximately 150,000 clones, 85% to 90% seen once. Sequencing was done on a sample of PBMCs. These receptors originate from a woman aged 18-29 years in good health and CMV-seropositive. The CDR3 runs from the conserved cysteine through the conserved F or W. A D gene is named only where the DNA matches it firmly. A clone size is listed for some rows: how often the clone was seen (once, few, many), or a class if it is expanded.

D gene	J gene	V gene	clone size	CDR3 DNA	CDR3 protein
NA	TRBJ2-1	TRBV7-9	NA	TGTGCCAGCAGCTTAGCATTCAGGGGAAACAATGAGCAGTTCTTC	CASSLAFRGNNEQFF
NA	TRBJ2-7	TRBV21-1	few	TGTGCCAGCAGCAAAGGACAGGACAACGAGCAGTACTTC	CASSKGQDNEQYF
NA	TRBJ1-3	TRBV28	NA	TGTGCCAGCAGCCCCACAGGGACCTCTGGAAACACCATATATTTT	CASSPTGTSGNTIYF
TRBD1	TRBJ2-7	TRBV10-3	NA	TGTGCCATCAGATCGACAGGGGGCAGCTACGAGCAGTACTTC	CAIRSTGGSYEQYF
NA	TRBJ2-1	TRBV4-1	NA	TGCGCCAGCAGCTTAACCGGGGGTCCCTACAATGAGCAGTTCTTC	CASSLTGGPYNEQFF
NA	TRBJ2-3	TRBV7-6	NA	TGTGCCAGCAGCTTACCGCCGGCTAGCGCAACAGATACGCAGTATTTT	CASSLPPASATDTQYF
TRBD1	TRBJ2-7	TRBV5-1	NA	TGCGCCAGCAGTTCGGGACAGGGAACCTACGAGCAGTACTTC	CASSSGQGTYEQYF
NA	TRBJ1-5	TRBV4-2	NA	TGTGCCAGCAGCCAAGAGAGGAGGGTGAGAGGACAGCCCCAGCATTTT	CASSQERRVRGQPQHF
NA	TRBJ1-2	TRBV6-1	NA	TGTGCCAGCAGTGAATTAATTACCGAGAACTATGGCTACACCTTC	CASSELITENYGYTF
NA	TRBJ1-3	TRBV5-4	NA	TGTGCCAGCAGCTCAGTAAATGGAAACACCATATATTTT	CASSSVNGNTIYF
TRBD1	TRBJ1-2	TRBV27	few	TGTGCCAGCAGTATGAGAGACAGGGGGCTCTCTGGCTACACCTTC	CASSMRDRGLSGYTF
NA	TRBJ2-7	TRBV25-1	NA	TGTGCCAGCAGTGAAAATCGGCGGGCCGGCGAGCAGTACTTC	CASSENRRAGEQYF
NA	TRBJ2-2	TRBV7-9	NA	TGTGCCAGCAGCTTAGCATACGGGGCCGGGGAGCTGTTTTTT	CASSLAYGAGELFF
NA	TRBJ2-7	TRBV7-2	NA	TGTGCCAGCAGCTTAATCGGGGCCTACGAGCAGTACTTC	CASSLIGAYEQYF
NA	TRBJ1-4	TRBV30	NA	TGTGCCTGGACGATCGGACAGACTAATGAAAAACTGTTTTTT	CAWTIGQTNEKLFF
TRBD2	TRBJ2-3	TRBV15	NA	TGTGCCACCAGCCTTGAGCTCCCCAGGACTAGCGGTTCTCACACAGATACGCAGTATTTT	CATSLELPRTSGSHTDTQYF
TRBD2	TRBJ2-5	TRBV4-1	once	TGCGCCAGCAGCGTCAGCGGGAGTGGAGAGACCCAGTACTTC	CASSVSGSGETQYF
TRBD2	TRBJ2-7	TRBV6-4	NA	TGTGCCAGCAGTGTCGGGACTAGCGGGAGCTCCGAGCAGTACTTC	CASSVGTSGSSEQYF
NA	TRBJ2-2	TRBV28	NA	TGTGCCAGCAGAATCGGGGTCGGCGGGGAGCTGTTTTTT	CASRIGVGGELFF
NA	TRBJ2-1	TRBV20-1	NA	TGCAGTGCTAGACGGGAGCTTGAGCAGTTCTTC	CSARRELEQFF
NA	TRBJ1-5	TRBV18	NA	TGTGCCAGCTCACCACAACAGAGCTATAATCAGCCCCAGCATTTT	CASSPQQSYNQPQHF
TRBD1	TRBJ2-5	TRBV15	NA	TGTGCCACCAGCATACCAGGGGGCGCGGAGACCCAGTACTTC	CATSIPGGAETQYF
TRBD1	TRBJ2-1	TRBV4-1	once	TGCGCCAGCAGCCAATTACCAGGGGGCGAGACCTACAATGAGCAGTTCTTC	CASSQLPGGETYNEQFF
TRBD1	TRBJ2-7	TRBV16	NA	TGTGCCAGCAGCCAACCCGGGACAGGGGTCTACGAGCAGTACTTC	CASSQPGTGVYEQYF
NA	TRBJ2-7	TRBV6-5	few	TGTGCCAGCAGTTACAGGGGGTCCTACGAGCAGTACTTC	CASSYRGSYEQYF
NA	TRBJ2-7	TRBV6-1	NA	TGTGCCACGCAGGGAGGCGCCTACGAGCAGTACTTC	CATQGGAYEQYF
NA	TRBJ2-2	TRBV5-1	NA	TGCGCCAGCAGCTTGGGGGCTGACAGTGGAGGGGAGCTGTTTTTT	CASSLGADSGGELFF
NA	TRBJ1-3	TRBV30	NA	TGTGCCTGGAGTGTATTGTTGGGGGCATCTGGAAACACCATATATTTT	CAWSVLLGASGNTIYF
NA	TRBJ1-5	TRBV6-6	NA	TGTGCCAGCAGTTTAGGGAACAGGGTTGGTCAGCCCCAGCATTTT	CASSLGNRVGQPQHF
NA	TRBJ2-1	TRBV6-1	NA	TGTGCCAGCAGGGTATCTAGCAACGAGCAGTTCTTC	CASRVSSNEQFF
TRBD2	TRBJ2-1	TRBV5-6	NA	TGTGCCAGCAGCTCCCTTATTAGACTAGCGGGTAAATACAATGAGCAGTTCTTC	CASSSLIRLAGKYNEQFF
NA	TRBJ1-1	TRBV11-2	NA	TGTGCCAGCAGCTTTGGGCGGGGGCTTGAAGCTTTCTTT	CASSFGRGLEAFF
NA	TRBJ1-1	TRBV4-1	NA	TGCGCCAGCAGCCGCTACCCCGGGGAGAACACTGAAGCTTTCTTT	CASSRYPGENTEAFF
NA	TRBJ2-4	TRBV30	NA	TGTGCCTGGAGGCTGTCAGGGCAAAACATTCAGTACTTC	CAWRLSGQNIQYF
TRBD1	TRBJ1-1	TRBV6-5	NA	TGTGCCAGCGAATCCAGGGGGCTTGTCACTGAAGCTTTCTTT	CASESRGLVTEAFF